These T cell receptor beta chains were read from a single sample in a study of cytomegalovirus exposure and HLA in healthy donors. The data were produced by immunoSEQ multiplex PCR, yet TCRdb's version contains in-frame clones alone and is incomplete. The repertoire holds tens of thousands of clones, 60% to 85% seen once, with approximately 1.5% in the top ten. Sequenced input: PBMCs. The origin of the receptors is a man aged 40-55 years in good health and CMV-seronegative. CDR3s include the opening cysteine and the closing phenylalanine or tryptophan. D genes are given only for firm matches. Not all rows give a size; the values are once, few, many and, for expanded clones, a class.

TRBV11-1	-	TRBD2	TRBJ2-7	TGTGCCAGCAGCGGGCGACTAGCGGGATCCTACGAGCAGTACTTC	CASSGRLAGSYEQYF
TRBV11-2	-	TRBD1	TRBJ1-4	TGTGCCAGCAGCTTGTACCGGGACAGGAGGGAAAAACTGTTTTTT	CASSLYRDRREKLFF
TRBV6-5	once	-	TRBJ2-2	TGTGCCAGCAGTTACTCGAACAGGAACACCGGGGAGCTGTTTTTT	CASSYSNRNTGELFF
TRBV7-8	few	TRBD2	TRBJ2-2	TGTGCCAGCAGCTTAGGGGGGGGGAGTGGGGAGCTGTTTTTT	CASSLGGGSGELFF
TRBV18	-	TRBD1	TRBJ1-3	TGTGCCAGCTCACCAATTACAGGGGCAGCGAGAAACACCATATATTTT	CASSPITGAARNTIYF
TRBV14	-	TRBD2	TRBJ2-1	TGTGCCAGCAGCCCGTTGGGGAGCGGGAATTTGAATGAGCAGTTCTTC	CASSPLGSGNLNEQFF
TRBV2	-	-	TRBJ2-5	TGTGCCAGCAGACACGACTTGGTAGCGGACCCCCAAGAGACCCAGTACTTC	CASRHDLVADPQETQYF
TRBV14	few	TRBD1	TRBJ2-1	TGTGCCAGCAGGGGACAGGGTGGTGAGCAGTTCTTC	CASRGQGGEQFF
TRBV29-1	-	TRBD1	TRBJ1-3	TGCAGCGTCGAACAGGGGATCGGAAACACCATATATTTT	CSVEQGIGNTIYF
TRBV7-2	once	-	TRBJ2-7	TGTGCCAGCAGCTTAAATCAGGGTTACGAGCAGTACTTC	CASSLNQGYEQYF
TRBV19	-	TRBD1	TRBJ1-2	TGTGCCAGTAGTGGGGGACAGGGTATTACTAACTATGGCTACACCTTC	CASSGGQGITNYGYTF
TRBV7-9	-	-	TRBJ2-6	TGTGCCAGCAGCTTTACAGAATTAAGCTCTGGGGCCAACGTCCTGACTTTC	CASSFTELSSGANVLTF
TRBV19	-	-	TRBJ2-6	TGTGCCAGTAGCCCTGTGCGAGGTGGGGCCAACGTCCTGACTTTC	CASSPVRGGANVLTF
TRBV5-1	-	TRBD1	TRBJ2-7	TGCGCCAGCAGCTTGGGGACAGGGGGCGACGAGCAGTACTTC	CASSLGTGGDEQYF
TRBV18	once	-	TRBJ2-6	TGTGCCAGCTCACCTCGGACTGCGGTATCTGGGGCCAACGTCCTGACTTTC	CASSPRTAVSGANVLTF
TRBV5-1	-	-	TRBJ1-1	TGCGCCAGCAGCTTGGAGTACGGGGTTTCTGAAGCTTTCTTT	CASSLEYGVSEAFF
TRBV28	-	-	TRBJ1-5	TGTGCCAGCAGATCCCCGGTTCGCAATCAGCCCCAGCATTTT	CASRSPVRNQPQHF
TRBV2	-	TRBD1	TRBJ1-5	TGTGCCAGCAGTGATAGACAGGGTCGCAATCAGCCCCAGCATTTT	CASSDRQGRNQPQHF
TRBV10-2	-	-	TRBJ2-7	TGCGCCAGCAGTGAGGCGGTTGGGGGGACGTACTTC	CASSEAVGGTYF
TRBV18	-	-	TRBJ1-1	TGTGCCAGCTCACCGCAAGGGGATGCGACTGAAGCTTTCTTT	CASSPQGDATEAFF
TRBV5-5	-	-	TRBJ2-1	TGTGCCAGCAGCTTGCGTGGGGCGGACTCCTACAATGAGCAGTTCTTC	CASSLRGADSYNEQFF
TRBV6-5	once	-	TRBJ1-5	TGTGCCAGCAGCCCCCGGTGGAGGGGTTCGCAGCCCCAGCATTTT	CASSPRWRGSQPQHF